This entry lists 8 T cell receptor beta chains sequenced from one sample in a study of T cells in Graves' hyperthyroidism and ophthalmopathy. Amplification of TCR beta CDR3 regions used RNA as the template. An initial round of RT-PCR targeting the TCR CDR3 relied on the HTBI primer set. A single record per CDR3 protein comes from TCRdb applying MiXCR to the multiplex PCR reads. This repertoire shows about 290,000 distinct CDR3 sequences, approximately 18% found once; its top ten account for roughly 40%. Sequencing used blood. These receptors all come from a man in his fifties or sixties with Graves' ophthalmopathy.

This clonotype showed up many times. The chain employs TRBV20-1 and TRBJ2-1; 8 nucleotides line up with TRBD2. The CDR3 covers 16 residues. CDR1 is DFQATT, CDR2 SNEGSKA, per germline (reference sequence). V shed 0 bases, J shed 6 bases, and the junction held 10 bases outside the gene matches. For the CDR3, the DNA is TGCAGTGCTAGAGATCAGGAGCGGGAGATTAGCAATGAGCAGTTCTTC. This translates into CSARDQEREISNEQFF.

V usage is TRBV10-2 and J usage is TRBJ2-3, with D possibly matching TRBD2 (6 bases). CDR3 size: 16 residues. Germline V lookup: CDR1 WSHSY, CDR2 SAAADI. The V gene lost 4 bases and the J gene lost 2 bases, with 16 bases spanning the gap. Here the CDR3 DNA reads TGCGCCAGCAGTGTTCAGGGACTGGGTTCCACAGATACGCAGTATTTT. Its protein is CASSVQGLGSTDTQYF.

This clonotype was seen only a few times. V and J are TRBV5-1 and TRBJ2-5; the match to TRBD1 covers 10 bases. Germline CDR1 is SGHRS and CDR2 is YFSETQ. V lost 4 bases to trimming and J lost 5 bases; unmatched junction nucleotides: 5. This CDR3 spans 14 amino acids. The CDR3 here is CASSLGTGVETQYF. In nucleotides, the CDR3 is TGCGCCAGCAGCCTGGGGACAGGGGTTGAGACCCAGTACTTC.

Concerning this clonotype itself: This may be a read error: a much more frequent sequence differs by one nucleotide. The CDR3 spells CASSLDWRLAGVTGELFF. CDR3 coding DNA: TGTGCCAGCAGCTTAGATTGGCGGCTAGCGGGAGTCACCGGGGAGCTGTTTTTT. The V gene is TRBV11-2, the J gene TRBJ2-2; 10 bases line up with TRBD2. V shed 0 bases, J shed 4 bases, and the junction held 8 bases outside the gene matches. The CDR3 contains 18 residues. CDR1 and CDR2 (germline): SGHAT, FQNNGV. The full variable domain, with the rest looked up from reference TRBV11-2 and TRBJ2-2, is EAGVAQSPRYKIIEKRQSVAFWCNPISGHATLYWYQQILGQGPKLLIQFQNNGVVDDSQLPKDRFSAERLKGVDSTLKIQPAKLEDSAVYLCASSLDWRLAGVTGELFFGEGSRLTVL.

J is TRBJ2-1 and V is TRBV6-1; 9 bases align to TRBD2. Germline V gene data show CDR1 as MNHNS and CDR2 as SASEGT. V lost 5 bases to trimming and J lost 1 base; unmatched junction nucleotides: 6. This CDR3 contains 16 residues. The CDR3 loop is CASSPSAGGSYNEQFF. CDR3 nucleotide sequence: TGTGCCAGCAGTCCCTCGGCGGGAGGGTCCTACAATGAGCAGTTCTTC.

The genes are TRBV29-1 and TRBJ2-3; D remains ambiguous. CDR1 and CDR2 from the germline V gene are SQVTM and ANQGSEA. Trimming took 4 bases from V and 5 from J, leaving 7 bases between them. There are 11 residues in the CDR3. The CDR3 nucleotides are TGCAGCGTTGCAGGCGGAGATACGCAGTATTTT. As protein: CSVAGGDTQYF.

This clonotype was counted ten times or more. The chain joins TRBV7-8 to TRBJ1-4, with a weak D call TRBD1 (6 bases). V lost 5 bases and J 5 bases, leaving 15 bases between the germline ends. The CDR3 consists of 15 residues. The germline gives CDR1 SGHVS, CDR2 FQNEAQ. Written as DNA, the CDR3 is TGTGCCAGCAGCCCCAGCCAGGGGATAAATGAAAAACTGTTTTTT. As protein: CASSPSQGINEKLFF. The whole variable domain, remainder taken from reference TRBV7-8 and TRBJ1-4, is GAGVSQSPRYKVAKRGQDVALRCDPISGHVSLFWYQQALGQGPEFLTYFQNEAQLDKSGLPSDRFFAERPEGSVSTLKIQRTQQEDSAVYLCASSPSQGINEKLFFGSGTQLSVL.

This clonotype was counted between two and nine times. V usage is TRBV5-1 and J usage is TRBJ2-6, with D perhaps matching TRBD1 (6 bases). Germline CDR1 is SGHRS and CDR2 is YFSETQ. CDR3 length: 15 residues. V was shortened by 4 bases and J by 4 bases, with 12 bases between the two germline ends. In DNA form, the CDR3 reads TGCGCCAGCAGCGTATCAGGGGCCGGGGCCAACGTCCTGACTTTC. This encodes CASSVSGAGANVLTF.